Listed below are T cell receptor beta chains from one sample, sequenced in a study of blood T cell repertoires in COVID-19. The data were produced by immunoSEQ multiplex PCR, yet TCRdb's version contains in-frame clones alone and is incomplete. In the table there are some 240,000 clones, under 90% of which are singletons. What was sequenced was PBMCs or T cells enriched from blood (not recorded which). The receptor source for this set is a man aged 25-45 years with acute COVID-19. CDR3s include the opening cysteine and the closing phenylalanine or tryptophan. The size entry is marked missing in some rows and otherwise reads once, few, many or a size class.

V gene: TRBV19
clone size: -
J gene: TRBJ2-2
CDR3 protein: CATKSRTPNTGELFF

V gene: TRBV5-1
clone size: once
J gene: TRBJ2-1
CDR3 protein: CASSLTSEHSYNEQFF

V gene: TRBV12-3/TRBV12-4
clone size: -
J gene: TRBJ1-2
CDR3 protein: CASSRDRVHGYTF

V gene: TRBV11-2
clone size: -
J gene: TRBJ2-1
CDR3 protein: CASSQQVLRLAKNEQFF

V gene: TRBV14
clone size: -
J gene: TRBJ2-3
CDR3 protein: CASSQYGGPDTQYF

V gene: TRBV6-5
clone size: -
J gene: TRBJ1-2
CDR3 protein: CASRPWTAYGYTF

V gene: TRBV6-5
clone size: once
J gene: TRBJ1-1
CDR3 protein: CASRDFSTGGTEAFF

V gene: TRBV30
clone size: -
J gene: TRBJ2-5
CDR3 protein: CASGQSSKETQYF

V gene: TRBV28
clone size: -
J gene: TRBJ1-4
CDR3 protein: CARLNGPRGKLFF

V gene: TRBV4-3
clone size: once
J gene: TRBJ2-3
CDR3 protein: CASSQEGLLEGDTQYF

V gene: TRBV6-1
clone size: -
J gene: TRBJ1-4
CDR3 protein: CASSARTASTNEKLFF

V gene: TRBV2
clone size: -
J gene: TRBJ1-2
CDR3 protein: CASSDQGNYGYTF

V gene: TRBV11-3
clone size: -
J gene: TRBJ2-4
CDR3 protein: CASSLMQADRSRAKNIQYF

V gene: TRBV7-2
clone size: -
J gene: TRBJ1-1
CDR3 protein: CVSSLLQRSEAFF

V gene: TRBV5-1
clone size: -
J gene: TRBJ1-3
CDR3 protein: CASSLASPEAQNSGNTIYF

V gene: TRBV28
clone size: -
J gene: TRBJ1-6
CDR3 protein: CASNPVGSSYNSPLHF

V gene: TRBV11-2
clone size: -
J gene: TRBJ1-3
CDR3 protein: CASSLAGIGNTIYF

V gene: TRBV12-5
clone size: -
J gene: TRBJ2-1
CDR3 protein: CASGLGTGGYNEQFF

V gene: TRBV11-2
clone size: -
J gene: TRBJ1-1
CDR3 protein: CASSQVFRNTEAFF

V gene: TRBV24-1
clone size: -
J gene: TRBJ1-2
CDR3 protein: CATSSPGVSFTF

V gene: TRBV5-4
clone size: -
J gene: TRBJ1-6
CDR3 protein: CASSSLTGPSSYNSPLHF

V gene: TRBV5-1
clone size: few
J gene: TRBJ2-3
CDR3 protein: CASSELGDYTDTQYF

V gene: TRBV5-1
clone size: -
J gene: TRBJ2-5
CDR3 protein: CASSLLGGGETQYF

V gene: TRBV3-1/TRBV3-2
clone size: -
J gene: TRBJ1-1
CDR3 protein: CASSQFGGMNTEAFF

V gene: TRBV5-8
clone size: -
J gene: TRBJ2-4
CDR3 protein: CASSLGQRVLWYF

V gene: TRBV27
clone size: -
J gene: TRBJ2-4
CDR3 protein: CATTGDLAKNIQYF

V gene: TRBV19
clone size: few
J gene: TRBJ1-5
CDR3 protein: CASRNQASNQPQHF

V gene: TRBV2
clone size: -
J gene: TRBJ1-1
CDR3 protein: CASSEHSLRTEAFF

V gene: TRBV24-1
clone size: once
J gene: TRBJ2-3
CDR3 protein: CATSDPVGGVSTDTQYF

V gene: TRBV7-2
clone size: -
J gene: TRBJ1-2
CDR3 protein: CASSLGGDLLGTF

V gene: TRBV6-5
clone size: -
J gene: TRBJ1-2
CDR3 protein: CASSSPDRGSHGYTF

V gene: TRBV5-5
clone size: few
J gene: TRBJ2-2
CDR3 protein: CASSSHLDRGLNTGELFF

V gene: TRBV5-6
clone size: -
J gene: TRBJ2-6
CDR3 protein: CASSSTGGVRVLTF

V gene: TRBV5-5
clone size: -
J gene: TRBJ2-2
CDR3 protein: CASSYTGKNTGELFF

V gene: TRBV11-2
clone size: -
J gene: TRBJ2-3
CDR3 protein: CASSLETAGASTDTQYF

V gene: TRBV24-1
clone size: many
J gene: TRBJ2-3
CDR3 protein: CATSAEEGLAGSNPSTDTQYF

V gene: TRBV5-4
clone size: -
J gene: TRBJ2-5
CDR3 protein: CASSFGGKETQYF

V gene: TRBV5-8
clone size: -
J gene: TRBJ1-5
CDR3 protein: CASSLGGTAYSNQPQHF

V gene: TRBV5-8
clone size: -
J gene: TRBJ2-1
CDR3 protein: CASSHLRSSNEQFF

V gene: TRBV11-3
clone size: -
J gene: TRBJ2-4
CDR3 protein: CASSLNLAKNIQYF

V gene: TRBV19
clone size: -
J gene: TRBJ1-2
CDR3 protein: CASSMGQGLNYGYTF

V gene: TRBV24-1
clone size: -
J gene: TRBJ1-5
CDR3 protein: CATSRTGNQPQHF

V gene: TRBV7-9
clone size: -
J gene: TRBJ1-6
CDR3 protein: CASSHDRGGNSPLHF

V gene: TRBV12-3/TRBV12-4
clone size: -
J gene: TRBJ2-1
CDR3 protein: CASRETYNEQFF

V gene: TRBV5-8
clone size: -
J gene: TRBJ1-5
CDR3 protein: CASSRGTGVLSNQPQHF

V gene: TRBV7-2
clone size: -
J gene: TRBJ1-4
CDR3 protein: CASSSRRTGGPNEKLFF

V gene: TRBV18
clone size: -
J gene: TRBJ2-5
CDR3 protein: CASSPAGLARQETQYF

V gene: TRBV6-2/TRBV6-3
clone size: -
J gene: TRBJ2-1
CDR3 protein: CASSQLTGGYELRHNEQFF

V gene: TRBV5-8
clone size: few
J gene: TRBJ1-1
CDR3 protein: CASRITGPVTEAFF

V gene: TRBV5-1
clone size: -
J gene: TRBJ1-2
CDR3 protein: CASSLTGDGFYGYTF

V gene: TRBV19
clone size: -
J gene: TRBJ1-5
CDR3 protein: CASSTGTGEGQPQHF

V gene: TRBV5-4
clone size: -
J gene: TRBJ2-2
CDR3 protein: CASQGQINTGELFF

V gene: TRBV2
clone size: -
J gene: TRBJ1-3
CDR3 protein: CASSGDSSGNTIYF